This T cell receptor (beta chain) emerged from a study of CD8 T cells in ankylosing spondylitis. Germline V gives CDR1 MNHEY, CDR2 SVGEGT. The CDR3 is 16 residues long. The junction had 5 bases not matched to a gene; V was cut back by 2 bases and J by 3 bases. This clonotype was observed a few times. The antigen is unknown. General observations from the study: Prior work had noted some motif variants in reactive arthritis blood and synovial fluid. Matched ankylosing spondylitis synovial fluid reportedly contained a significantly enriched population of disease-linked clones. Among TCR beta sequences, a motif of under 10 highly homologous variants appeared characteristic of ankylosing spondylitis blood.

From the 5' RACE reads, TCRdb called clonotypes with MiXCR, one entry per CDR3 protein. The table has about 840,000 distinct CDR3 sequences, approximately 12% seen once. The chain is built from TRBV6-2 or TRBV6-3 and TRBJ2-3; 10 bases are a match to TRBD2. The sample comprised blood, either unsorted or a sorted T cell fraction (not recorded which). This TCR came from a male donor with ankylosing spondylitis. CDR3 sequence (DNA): TGTGCCAGCAGTTACGGAGCTAGCGGGAGAACAGATACGCAGTATTTT. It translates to CASSYGASGRTDTQYF.